A single sample is the source of the 15 T cell receptor beta chains below, sequenced in a study of cytomegalovirus exposure and HLA in healthy donors. Amplification used 60 Vbeta primers and 13 Jbeta primers. This table comes from immunoSEQ multiplex PCR, and its TCRdb copy is limited to in-frame clones, with some not included. The repertoire holds roughly 160,000 clones, with roughly 80% as singletons. The sequenced material came from PBMCs. The receptors were sampled from a woman younger than 45 in good health and CMV-seropositive.

The gene calls are TRBV27 and TRBJ1-3, with D perhaps TRBD1 (6 bases). Germline values: CDR1 MNHEY, CDR2 SMNVEV (reference sequence). Trimming shortened V by 6 bases and J by 4 bases, and 16 bases separated the two germline ends. This CDR3 comprises 15 residues. For the CDR3, the DNA is TGTGCCAGCAGCCGTGGGGGGGCTGAAGGAAACACCATATATTTT. Its translation: CASSRGGAEGNTIYF.

The rearrangement links TRBV5-8 to TRBJ1-5, with TRBD1 matching over 11 bases. Per germline, CDR1 SGHTS and CDR2 YDEGEE. Trimming took 4 bases from V and 6 from J; bases not matched to a gene: 6. CDR3 length: 15 residues. The CDR3 loop reads CASSMGQGVFQPQHF. The CDR3 nucleotides are TGTGCCAGCAGCATGGGACAGGGGGTGTTTCAGCCCCAGCATTTT.

J is TRBJ2-1 and V is TRBV5-5; a possible D gene is TRBD1 (7 bases). With 3 bases removed from V and 10 bases from J, the gap between germline ends came to 20 bases. Germline V gene lookup returns CDR1 SGHKS and CDR2 YYEKEE (reference sequence). This CDR3 has 15 residues. This CDR3 reads CASSWTKEGAREQFF. CDR3 nucleotides: TGTGCCAGCAGCTGGACGAAGGAGGGGGCGCGGGAGCAGTTCTTC.

This clone was detected once. The chain combines TRBV7-2 with TRBJ1-1; D possibly corresponds to TRBD1 (6 bases). CDR1 is SGHTA, CDR2 FQGNSA, per germline. V was cut by 3 bases and J by 2 bases, with 16 bases left in between. This CDR3 comprises 16 residues. The CDR3 DNA follows: TGTGCCAGCAGCTTTAGCTGGACAGCAAAAAACACTGAAGCTTTCTTT. Protein product: CASSFSWTAKNTEAFF.

The rearrangement joins TRBV7-9 to TRBJ1-2, with D possibly TRBD1 on 6 matching bases. This CDR3 spans 15 amino acids. Germline lookup yields CDR1 SEHNR and CDR2 FQNEAQ (reference sequence). V was trimmed by 5 bases and J by 3 bases, leaving 16 bases between them. The CDR3 nucleotides read TGTGCCAGCAGCCCCGAATGGGAGGGGGACTATGGCTACACCTTC. This gives the protein CASSPEWEGDYGYTF.

The chain joins TRBV2 to TRBJ2-1; 10 positions agree with TRBD1. V shed 4 bases and J 8 bases; nucleotides not matched to a gene: 11. Per germline, CDR1 SNHLY and CDR2 FYNNEI. The CDR3 extends over 16 amino acids. Here the CDR3 DNA reads TGTGCCAGCAGTGGGCCGGGACAGGGGTACAAAGATGAGCAGTTCTTC. Amino acid sequence: CASSGPGQGYKDEQFF. Full variable domain (missing parts from reference TRBV2 and TRBJ2-1): EPEVTQTPSHQVTQMGQEVILRCVPISNHLYFYWYRQILGQKVEFLVSFYNNEISEKSEIFDDQFSVERPDGSNFTLKIRSTKLEDSAMYFCASSGPGQGYKDEQFFGPGTRLTVL.

The chain links TRBV7-2 to TRBJ2-7; D is uncertain. Trimming took 0 bases from V and 0 from J, leaving 9 bases between them. The CDR3 loop spans 15 amino acids. The germline gives CDR1 SGHTA, CDR2 FQGNSA. The CDR3 region is CASSLAQVSSYEQYF. CDR3 DNA: TGTGCCAGCAGCTTAGCGCAGGTGAGCTCCTACGAGCAGTACTTC.

The CDR3 DNA reads as TGTGCCAGCCTTCGGGGGGCCTGGGATACGCAGTATTTT. Its protein product is CASLRGAWDTQYF. The chain has TRBV6-1 and TRBJ2-3, with D possibly being TRBD2 (7 bases). With 8 bases removed from V and 6 bases from J, the gap between germline ends came to 15 bases. The CDR3 loop spans 13 amino acids. Germline CDR1 is MNHNS and CDR2 is SASEGT.

V is TRBV11-3 and J is TRBJ2-3, with TRBD1 identical over 11 bases. The CDR3 consists of 15 residues. Germline values: CDR1 SGHNT, CDR2 YENEEA. Losses at the gene ends were 5 bases for V and 5 bases for J; bases not matched to a gene: 6. The CDR3 region has the DNA TGTGCCAGCAGCGGCGGGACAGGGGGTCAAGATACGCAGTATTTT. Translating gives CASSGGTGGQDTQYF.

This clone appeared a single time. The chain couples TRBV6-5 to TRBJ2-1; 8 bases line up with TRBD2. V gave up 7 bases and J gave up 9 bases; unmatched junction bases: 11. The CDR3 length is 14 residues. The germline gives CDR1 MNHEY, CDR2 SVGAGI. The CDR3 bases are TGTGCCAGCACCCGGACGGGGGGGTCCGTTGAGCAGTTCTTC. Translation: CASTRTGGSVEQFF.

This clone came up once. The CDR3 protein is CASSRDRRGYGYTF. The CDR3 DNA reads as TGCGCCAGCAGCCGGGACAGGCGGGGCTATGGCTACACCTTC. This chain connects TRBV4-3 to TRBJ1-2; 8 nucleotides align to TRBD1. Germline lookup yields CDR1 LGHNA and CDR2 YSLEER. The junction had 5 bases not matched to a gene; V was cut back by 4 bases and J by 4 bases. The CDR3 consists of 14 residues.

The rearrangement links TRBV5-1 to TRBJ1-6; perhaps TRBD1 as D (5 bases). The CDR3 spans 16 residues. The germline gives CDR1 SGHRS, CDR2 YFSETQ. Between the trimmed V and J ends, which lost 4 bases and 0 bases, there was a span of 11 bases. The CDR3 sequence: CASSPGGSSYNSPLHF. CDR3 coding DNA: TGCGCCAGCAGCCCCGGGGGTTCCTCCTATAATTCACCCCTCCACTTT. Complete variable domain (other parts from reference TRBV5-1 and TRBJ1-6): KAGVTQTPRYLIKTRGQQVTLSCSPISGHRSVSWYQQTPGQGLQFLFEYFSETQRNKGNFPGRFSGRQFSNSRSEMNVSTLELGDSALYLCASSPGGSSYNSPLHFGNGTRLTVT.

The chain links TRBV19 to TRBJ1-5, with D hard to call. This CDR3 region has 16 residues. Trimming stripped 7 bases from V and 2 bases from J, with 18 bases between. Germline CDR1 reads LNHDA; CDR2 reads SQIVND (reference sequence). The CDR3 region has the DNA TGTGCCAGTACCCAGAGACTTGGTTTAGGCAATCAGCCCCAGCATTTT. Protein: CASTQRLGLGNQPQHF.

Details on this clone: At one boundary the junction diverges from the germline segment, which might be a read error. The chain is built from TRBV7-9 and TRBJ2-7, with D tentatively TRBD2 (6 bases). The CDR3 runs to 15 residues. Germline V lookup: CDR1 SEHNR, CDR2 FQNEAQ (reference sequence). The CDR3 bases are TGTTCCAGCAGCCCCCTTGGAGGGTTTAACTACGAGCAGTACTTC. This gives the protein CSSSPLGGFNYEQYF.

The chain carries TRBV11-3 and TRBJ1-1; D gene ambiguous. V lost 0 bases and J 5 bases, leaving 7 bases between the germline ends. CDR1 and CDR2 (germline): SGHNT, YENEEA. The CDR3 spans 13 residues. The CDR3 protein is CASSLDPGTEAFF. Written as DNA, the CDR3 is TGTGCCAGCAGCTTAGACCCGGGAACTGAAGCTTTCTTT.